The 8 T cell receptor beta chains below come from one sample, sequenced in a study of blood T cell repertoires in COVID-19. The assay was immunoSEQ multiplex PCR, and TCRdb's table has in-frame clones only and misses some. The repertoire includes more than 75,000 clones, more than 75% of them detected once, and 4.8% sits in the top ten. What was sequenced was peripheral blood. The receptors shown here come from an elderly woman with active COVID-19.

The V and J genes are TRBV20-1 and TRBJ2-3; D is perhaps TRBD2 (5 bases). CDR1 and CDR2 from the germline V gene are DFQATT and SNEGSKA (reference sequence). The CDR3 consists of 12 residues. The V end was cut by 3 bases, the J end by 4 bases, with 8 bases between. The DNA for the CDR3 is TGCAGTGCTAGTGAGAGGGCAGATACGCAGTATTTT. Amino acids: CSASERADTQYF.

The chain uses TRBV6-6 and TRBJ2-1; 14 bases are a match to TRBD2. Germline V lookup: CDR1 MNHNY, CDR2 SVGAGI (reference sequence). V shed 4 bases, J shed 6 bases, and the junction held 5 bases outside the gene matches. The CDR3 spans 16 residues. CDR3 sequence reads: CASSSGTSGRGNEQFF. CDR3 bases: TGTGCCAGCAGTTCCGGGACTAGCGGGAGAGGCAATGAGCAGTTCTTC.

This clone was seen a single time. Different DNA sequences within this sample yield the same CDR3. The chain recombines TRBV7-9 with TRBJ1-5; TRBD1 aligns across 7 bases. Trimming removed 2 bases from V and 4 bases from J; junction bases left unmatched: 2. Per germline, CDR1 SEHNR and CDR2 FQNEAQ (reference sequence). The CDR3 runs to 14 residues. This chain's CDR3 is CASSLWDSNQPQHF. DNA of the CDR3: TGTGCCAGCAGCTTATGGGACAGTAATCAGCCCCAGCATTTT.

The chain combines TRBV6-2 or TRBV6-3 with TRBJ2-7, with 7 nucleotides matching TRBD2. CDR1 is MNHEY and CDR2 is SVGEGT in the germline V gene. This CDR3 has 17 residues. Germline trimming cut 4 bases from V and 2 bases from J; bases unmatched to any gene: 14. CDR3 amino acids: CASSSFSAGVYAYEQYF. The CDR3 DNA sequence: TGTGCCAGCAGTTCCTTTAGTGCGGGAGTGTACGCCTACGAGCAGTACTTC.

The chain combines TRBV5-1 with TRBJ2-7; 9 bases line up with TRBD1. In germline, CDR1 is SGHRS, CDR2 YFSETQ. The ends lost 4 bases at V and 3 bases at J; junction bases unmatched: 5. The CDR3 is 14 residues long. In DNA form, the CDR3 reads TGCGCCAGCAGCCCCGCGGACAGGGGCTACGAGCAGTACTTC. Amino acid sequence: CASSPADRGYEQYF.

The chain recombines TRBV6-5 with TRBJ2-3; 7 bases align to TRBD2. The CDR3 contains 15 residues. Trimming cost V 4 bases and J 8 bases; bases outside gene matches: 12. CDR1 is MNHEY and CDR2 is SVGAGI in the germline V gene. The CDR3 is CASSFSTGGLGTQYF. The CDR3 nucleotides read TGTGCCAGCAGTTTTAGTACGGGGGGTCTTGGTACGCAGTATTTT.

This clone was detected only a few times. This chain connects TRBV3-1 (or the pseudogene TRBV3-2) to TRBJ1-2; D is perhaps TRBD1 (5 bases). Germline CDR1 LGHDT, CDR2 YNNKEL (reference sequence). V lost 5 bases to trimming and J lost 4 bases, with 8 bases between them. This CDR3 comprises 12 residues. CDR3 DNA sequence: TGTGCCAGCAGCGGAGACAGCTATGGCTACACCTTC. Its protein product is CASSGDSYGYTF.

The rearrangement uses TRBV5-1 and TRBJ2-3; 11 bases are a match to TRBD2. V dropped 4 bases and J dropped 3; count of bases not matched to a gene: 7. Germline V lookup: CDR1 SGHRS, CDR2 YFSETQ. This CDR3 spans 16 amino acids. The CDR3 nucleotides are TGCGCCAGCAGCCTGGCGACTAGCGGGATGACAGATACGCAGTATTTT. This sequence encodes CASSLATSGMTDTQYF.